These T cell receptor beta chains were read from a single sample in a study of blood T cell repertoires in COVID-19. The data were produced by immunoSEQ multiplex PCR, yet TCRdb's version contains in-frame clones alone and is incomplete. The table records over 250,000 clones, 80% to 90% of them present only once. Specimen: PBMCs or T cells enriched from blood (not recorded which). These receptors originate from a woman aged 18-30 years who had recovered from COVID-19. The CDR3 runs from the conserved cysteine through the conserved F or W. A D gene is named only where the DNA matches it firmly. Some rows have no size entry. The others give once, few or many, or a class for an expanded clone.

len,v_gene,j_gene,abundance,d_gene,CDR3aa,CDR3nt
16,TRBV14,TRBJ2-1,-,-,CASSQDIGGGQVEQFF,TGTGCCAGCAGCCAAGATATTGGCGGGGGCCAGGTTGAGCAGTTCTTC
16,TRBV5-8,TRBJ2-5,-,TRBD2,CASSPTSGGARETQYF,TGTGCCAGCAGCCCTACTAGCGGGGGGGCTCGAGAGACCCAGTACTTC
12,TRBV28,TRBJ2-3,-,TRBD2,CASRAKRGVYYF,TGTGCCAGCAGAGCGAAGCGGGGGGTCTATTATTTT
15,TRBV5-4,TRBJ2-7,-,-,CASSLERGHYYEQYF,TGTGCCAGCAGCTTGGAGAGAGGGCATTACTACGAGCAGTACTTC
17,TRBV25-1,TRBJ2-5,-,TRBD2,CASSDTSGGAGWETQYF,TGTGCCAGCAGTGATACTAGCGGGGGCGCGGGATGGGAGACCCAGTACTTC
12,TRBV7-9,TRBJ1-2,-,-,CASSLGADGYTF,TGTGCCAGCAGCTTAGGGGCAGATGGCTACACCTTC
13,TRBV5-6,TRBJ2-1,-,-,CASSLRSYNEQFF,TGTGCCAGCAGCCTCCGGTCCTACAATGAGCAGTTCTTC
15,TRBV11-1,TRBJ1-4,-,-,CASSPRGHTNEKLFF,TGTGCCAGCAGCCCCCGAGGGCACACTAATGAAAAACTGTTTTTT
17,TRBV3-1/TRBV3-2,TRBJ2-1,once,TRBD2,CASSQVSRGGGYNEQFF,TGTGCCAGCAGCCAAGTTTCTCGGGGCGGGGGCTACAATGAGCAGTTCTTC
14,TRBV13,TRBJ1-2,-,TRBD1,CASSKTGGYYGYTF,TGTGCCAGCAGCAAGACAGGGGGCTACTATGGCTACACCTTC
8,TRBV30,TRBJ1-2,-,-,CAWGAVVF,TGTGCCTGGGGGGCAGTGGTGTTC
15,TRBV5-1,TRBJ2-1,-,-,CASSAEGVGWNEQFF,TGCGCCAGCAGCGCTGAGGGAGTGGGTTGGAATGAGCAGTTCTTC
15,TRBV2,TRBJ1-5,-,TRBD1,CASSGQGAQGQPQHF,TGTGCCAGCAGTGGTCAGGGGGCGCAGGGTCAGCCCCAGCATTTT
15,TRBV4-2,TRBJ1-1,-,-,CASSRVRGTNTEAFF,TGTGCCAGCAGCCGCGTCAGGGGAACAAACACTGAAGCTTTCTTT
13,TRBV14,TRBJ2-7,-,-,CASSPPGGGEQYF,TGTGCCAGCAGCCCCCCAGGAGGAGGAGAGCAGTACTTC
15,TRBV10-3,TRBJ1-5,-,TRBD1,CAISVGTGLDQPQHF,TGTGCCATCAGTGTCGGGACAGGTCTCGATCAGCCCCAGCATTTT
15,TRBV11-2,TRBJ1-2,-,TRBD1,CASSSLRDREHGYTF,TGTGCCAGCAGCTCTCTTAGGGACAGGGAGCATGGCTACACCTTC
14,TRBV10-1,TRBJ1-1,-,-,CASSPTHGGTEAFF,TGCGCCAGCAGTCCGACCCACGGGGGCACTGAAGCTTTCTTT
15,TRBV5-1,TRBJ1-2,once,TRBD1,CASSLGTGGANGYTF,TGCGCCAGCAGCTTAGGGACAGGGGGCGCCAATGGCTACACCTTC
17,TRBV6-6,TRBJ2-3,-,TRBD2,CASSRELAGGSLDTQYF,TGTGCCAGCAGTCGTGAACTAGCGGGGGGAAGCTTAGATACGCAGTATTTT
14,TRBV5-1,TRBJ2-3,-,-,CASSLVGGLDTQYF,TGCGCCAGCAGCTTAGTCGGGGGGCTAGATACGCAGTATTTT
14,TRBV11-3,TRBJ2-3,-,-,CASSLGTSTDTQYF,TGTGCCAGCAGCTTGGGGACATCCACAGATACGCAGTATTTT
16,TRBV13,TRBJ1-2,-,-,CASSRRTDETNYGYTF,TGTGCCAGCAGCCGCCGGACAGATGAAACTAACTATGGCTACACCTTC
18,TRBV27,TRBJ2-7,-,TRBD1,CASSTHVSSGQGAYEQYF,TGTGCCAGCAGTACGCACGTATCGTCGGGACAGGGAGCCTACGAGCAGTACTTC